Below, one T cell receptor (beta chain) is given with its context. Its antigen remains unknown. A junction boundary mismatches the germline segment, possibly from a read error. The entry originates in a study of tumor and adjacent non-tumor tissue in lung cancer. The overall study: The patients, 10 men and 4 to 6 women, were roughly 30 to 76 with stage I to III disease.

Study-wide results and caveats: Tumor repertoires had a smaller top 100 clone share than normal lung. Tumor TCR diversity, when higher, was linked to shorter survival.

Three rounds of nested PCR, following a modified ARM-PCR protocol, produced the TCRbeta library. TCRdb re-analysed the multiplex PCR reads in MiXCR, keeping a single row per CDR3 protein. The repertoire includes 70,000 to 90,000 distinct CDR3 sequences, roughly 73% of them detected once, and 10% to 15% sits in the top ten. The template was RNA from unsorted bulk tissue. This sequence originates from a woman aged 45-65 years with non-small cell lung cancer. Sample: lung tumor tissue.

As DNA, the CDR3 is TGTACCAGCAGCTTGGGCCGGGACAGCTTCTACGAGCAGTACTTC. Residues: CTSSLGRDSFYEQYF. The chain is built from TRBV5-4 and TRBJ2-7; 7 bases are shared with TRBD1. There are 15 residues in the CDR3. CDR1 is SGHNT and CDR2 is YYREEE in the germline V gene (reference sequence).